This T cell receptor beta chain originates from a study of Graves' ophthalmopathy and Graves' hyperthyroidism. This clonotype occurred many times. J gave up 5 bases and V 6 bases, and 8 bases lay outside the gene matches. The germline V gene encodes CDR1 MNHNS and CDR2 SASEGT. CDR3 size: 14 residues. Beta-chain TCR CDR3 regions were amplified from RNA transcripts. The authors performed first-round RT-PCR with HTBI primers and then a second-round multiplex PCR. TCRdb re-derived calls from the multiplex PCR reads in MiXCR, one entry per CDR3 protein. The data show approximately 330,000 distinct CDR3 sequences, about a sixth seen once.

The sample comprised peripheral blood. V is TRBV6-1 and J is TRBJ1-1, with TRBD1 matching 8 bases. The sequence derives from an adult man with Graves' ophthalmopathy. CDR3 loop: CASRSTGVVTEAFF. For the CDR3, the DNA is TGTGCCAGCAGATCGACAGGGGTGGTTACTGAAGCTTTCTTT.